One sample yielded the 28 T cell receptor beta chains listed below, sequenced in a study of T cells in Graves' hyperthyroidism and ophthalmopathy. There were TCR beta CDR3 regions amplified from RNA transcripts. The HTBI primer set drove a first-round RT-PCR of the TCR CDR3. From the multiplex PCR reads, TCRdb called clonotypes with MiXCR, one entry per CDR3 protein. The sample shows hundreds of thousands of distinct CDR3 sequences, less than 15% of them seen only once. Sequenced: blood. The receptors stem from a woman in her late teens or twenties with Graves' hyperthyroidism.

This clonotype was seen many times. The genes are TRBV19 and TRBJ1-1; D may be TRBD1 (6 bases). Germline V gene data show CDR1 as LNHDA and CDR2 as SQIVND (reference sequence). V dropped 6 bases and J dropped 5 bases, with 16 bases sitting between them. The CDR3 consists of 14 residues. CDR3 nucleotides: TGTGCCAGTAGCCCACAGGGAGAATCGACTGAAGCTTTCTTT. This gives the protein CASSPQGESTEAFF. The complete variable domain, with remaining parts taken from reference TRBV19 and TRBJ1-1, reads DGGITQSPKYLFRKEGQNVTLSCEQNLNHDAMYWYRQDPGQGLRLIYYSQIVNDFQKGDIAEGYSVSREKKESFPLTVTSAQKNPTAFYLCASSPQGESTEAFFGQGTRLTVV.

This clonotype was observed a handful of times. J is TRBJ1-4 and V is TRBV19, with D possibly TRBD1 on 6 matching bases. The CDR3 covers 17 residues. V was shortened by 3 bases and J by 0 bases, with 14 bases between the two germline ends. The germline V gene has CDR1 LNHDA and CDR2 SQIVND (reference sequence). Written as DNA, the CDR3 is TGTGCCAGTAGTATCCCCGGGAAGGGGGCAACTAATGAAAAACTGTTTTTT. Translated, it gives CASSIPGKGATNEKLFF.

This clonotype has a count of ten or more. The chain carries TRBV9 and TRBJ2-3, with 9 positions matching TRBD2. This CDR3 spans 15 amino acids. The germline CDR1 and CDR2 sequences are SGDLS and YYNGEE. J was trimmed by 4 bases and V by 0 bases; bases with no gene match: 3. CDR3 nucleotides: TGTGCCAGCAGCGTAGCCGGCGGGAGGGCAGATACGCAGTATTTT. Its translation is CASSVAGGRADTQYF.

This clonotype was seen more than once but under ten times. The J gene is TRBJ2-7, the V gene TRBV28; D uncertain. CDR3 size: 12 residues. Germline assignment: CDR1 MDHEN and CDR2 SYDVKM. V lost 8 bases to trimming and J lost 3 bases, with 11 bases between them. CDR3 sequence: CASHNRNYEQYF. For the CDR3, the DNA is TGTGCCAGCCACAACAGAAACTACGAGCAGTACTTC.

This clonotype was recorded at least ten times. The chain has TRBV28 and TRBJ2-3; perhaps TRBD1 as D (5 bases). Germline V lookup: CDR1 MDHEN, CDR2 SYDVKM. There are 17 residues in the CDR3. The V end was cut by 7 bases, the J end by 4 bases, with 24 bases between. The CDR3 DNA follows: TGTGCCAGCATATTCTACCGCAGGGTGTCATCAGCAGATACGCAGTATTTT. Amino acid sequence: CASIFYRRVSSADTQYF.

This clonotype was seen more than once but under ten times. J is TRBJ2-2 and V is TRBV11-3, with 11 bases matching TRBD1. The CDR3 length is 15 residues. Trimming at V came to 7 bases and at J to 6 bases, leaving 7 bases not matched to a gene. Germline CDR1 is SGHNT and CDR2 is YENEEA. CDR3 sequence (DNA): TGTGCCAGCACCCAAGGGGGACAGGGGGCCGGGGAGCTGTTTTTT. Amino acid sequence: CASTQGGQGAGELFF. Variable domain in full (rest from reference TRBV11-3 and TRBJ2-2): EAGVVQSPRYKIIEKKQPVAFWCNPISGHNTLYWYLQNLGQGPELLIRYENEEAVDDSQLPKDRFSAERLKGVDSTLKIQPAELGDSAVYLCASTQGGQGAGELFFGEGSRLTVL.

At least ten counts were recorded for this clonotype. The chain recombines TRBV5-1 with TRBJ1-2; D ambiguous. Germline CDR1 and CDR2: SGHRS and YFSETQ. The CDR3 is made up of 14 amino acids. V gave up 4 bases and J gave up 8 bases, with 18 bases separating them. This CDR3 reads CASSGGFSTLGYTF. The CDR3, as DNA: TGCGCCAGCAGCGGAGGGTTTTCGACGCTGGGCTACACCTTC.

This clonotype was seen repeatedly, ten times or more. V is TRBV29-1 and J is TRBJ2-7; 7 positions agree with TRBD1. The ends lost 6 bases at V and 4 bases at J; junction bases unmatched: 3. From germline, CDR1 is SQVTM and CDR2 ANQGSEA. CDR3 length: 11 amino acids. The CDR3 sequence is CSVLGQYEQYF. The CDR3 DNA reads TGCAGCGTCTTGGGACAGTACGAGCAGTACTTC.

This clonotype was seen at least ten times. J is TRBJ2-7 and V is TRBV28, with TRBD2 identical over 12 bases. This CDR3 is built from 15 residues. The ends lost 5 bases at V and 3 bases at J; junction bases unmatched: 5. Germline CDR1 and CDR2: MDHEN and SYDVKM. The CDR3 DNA is TGTGCCAGCAGTCGGACTAGCGGGACCCTCTACGAGCAGTACTTC. This gives the protein CASSRTSGTLYEQYF.

This clonotype was seen ten or more times. The rearrangement links TRBV18 to TRBJ1-5; D unclear. Germline V gene lookup returns CDR1 KGHSH and CDR2 LQKENI. V lost 3 bases, J lost 5 bases, and 8 bases lay in between. The CDR3 spans 13 residues. CDR3 loop: CASSPGGDQPQHF. DNA for the CDR3: TGTGCCAGCTCACCGGGAGGCGATCAGCCCCAGCATTTT. Together with reference TRBV18 and TRBJ1-5, the CDR3 gives the full variable domain: NAGVMQNPRHLVRRRGQEARLRCSPMKGHSHVYWYRQLPEEGLKFMVYLQKENIIDESGMPKERFSAEFPKEGPSILRIQQVVRGDSAAYFCASSPGGDQPQHFGDGTRLSIL.

This clonotype was observed at least ten times. The genes are TRBV2 and TRBJ2-1; tentatively, D is TRBD2 (6 bases). V shed 2 bases and J shed 7 bases, with 18 bases lying between them. This CDR3 is built from 16 residues. The germline V gene encodes CDR1 SNHLY and CDR2 FYNNEI. CDR3 residues: CASSEMVAGPLNEQFF. The CDR3 DNA is TGTGCCAGCAGTGAAATGGTTGCGGGGCCGTTGAATGAGCAGTTCTTC.

This clonotype was recorded at least ten times. The chain has TRBV2 and TRBJ1-5; 12 bases align to TRBD1. Germline loops: CDR1 SNHLY, CDR2 FYNNEI. The CDR3 contains 15 residues. V dropped 6 bases and J dropped 6; count of bases not matched to a gene: 6. For the CDR3, the DNA is TGTGCCAGCAGCGCCGGGACAGGGGGCGGTCAGCCCCAGCATTTT. It codes for CASSAGTGGGQPQHF.

This clonotype was observed many times. The chain has TRBV28 and TRBJ2-7; TRBD2 matches at 7 bases. Germline V gene data show CDR1 as MDHEN and CDR2 as SYDVKM. V trimming: 6 bases; J trimming: 2 bases; junction bases outside the gene matches: 10. The CDR3 extends over 15 amino acids. The CDR3 here is CASSPFPGGTYEQYF. The CDR3 bases are TGTGCCAGCAGCCCATTTCCCGGGGGGACCTACGAGCAGTACTTC.

About this clonotype: A much larger clone lies a single base off, so this may be a read error. The chain couples TRBV6-2 or TRBV6-3 to TRBJ2-1; D not resolved. The CDR3 has 15 residues. Germline CDR1 MNHEY, CDR2 SVGEGT. The CDR3 spells CASRYPGPQKHEQFF. CDR3 nucleotides: TGTGCCAGCCGTTATCCGGGCCCCCAGAAGCATGAGCAGTTCTTC.

This clonotype was seen ten or more times. This chain links TRBV20-1 with TRBJ2-5, with D tentatively TRBD1 or TRBD2 (5 bases each). The length of the CDR3 is 13 residues. Between the trimmed V and J ends, which lost 5 bases and 1 base, there was a span of 11 bases. Germline V lookup: CDR1 DFQATT, CDR2 SNEGSKA (reference sequence). The DNA for the CDR3 is TGCAGTGCTGTTTCGGGGCCCCAAGAGACCCAGTACTTC. Protein sequence: CSAVSGPQETQYF.

Turning to this clonotype: Mismatch with germline at one junction end may stem from a read error. The chain uses TRBV6-1 and TRBJ2-7, with 8 bases identical to TRBD2. The CDR3 extends over 16 amino acids. Per germline, CDR1 MNHNS and CDR2 SASEGT. The CDR3 is CAGSRQRESPSNEQYF. The CDR3, as DNA: TGTGCCGGCAGCCGACAGCGGGAGAGCCCCTCCAACGAGCAGTACTTC.

This clonotype was seen many times. V gene TRBV28 combines with J gene TRBJ2-7, with D possibly TRBD2 on 5 matching bases. CDR1 and CDR2 from the germline V gene are MDHEN and SYDVKM. The CDR3 loop spans 15 amino acids. The V gene lost 5 bases and the J gene lost 0 bases, with 14 bases spanning the gap. This CDR3 reads CASSAPGGISYEQYF. CDR3 sequence (DNA): TGTGCCAGCAGTGCCCCCGGAGGAATCTCCTACGAGCAGTACTTC.

The table lists this clonotype with a few counts. One base away lies a much larger clone, so this may be a sequencing read error. The chain uses TRBV30 and TRBJ1-5; possible D gene TRBD1, 6 bases. TRBJ2-3 matches the DNA end more closely, so the J call is doubtful. CDR1 is GTSNPN and CDR2 is SVGIG in the germline V gene (reference sequence). The CDR3 is 13 residues long. CDR3 bases: TGTGCCTGGAGTGGGACAGCTAATCAGCCCCAGTATTTT. It codes for CAWSGTANQPQYF.

This clonotype was counted between two and nine times. The chain carries TRBV20-1 and TRBJ1-1, with 10 nucleotides matching TRBD1. Germline CDR1 is DFQATT and CDR2 is SNEGSKA (reference sequence). The CDR3 is made up of 14 amino acids. Trimming at V came to 3 bases and at J to 6 bases, leaving 7 bases not matched to a gene. The CDR3 loop is CSARSDRGSSEAFF. CDR3 coding DNA: TGCAGTGCTAGGTCGGACAGGGGGTCCTCTGAAGCTTTCTTT.

In its sample, this clonotype was seen many times. Here the CDR3 reads CATGDTGTLNQPQHF. CDR3 DNA: TGTGCCACCGGAGACACCGGGACACTCAATCAGCCCCAGCATTTT. The chain is built from TRBV10-3 and TRBJ1-5; D is possibly TRBD1 (6 bases). V shed 10 bases and J shed 3 bases, with 19 bases lying between them. The CDR3 runs 15 residues. Germline CDR1 and CDR2: ENHRY and SYGVKD.

The chain couples TRBV9 to TRBJ2-1, with 8 bases lining up with TRBD2. V lost 0 bases and J lost 7; bases outside the gene matches: 12. CDR1 and CDR2 from the germline V gene are SGDLS and YYNGEE. The CDR3 is made up of 17 amino acids. Here the CDR3 reads CASSVGVGRANGNEQFF. CDR3 DNA: TGTGCCAGCAGCGTAGGGGTCGGGAGGGCCAATGGGAATGAGCAGTTCTTC.

The rearrangement uses TRBV5-1 and TRBJ2-5, with D perhaps matching TRBD1 (5 bases). The CDR3 consists of 14 residues. Germline CDR1 SGHRS, CDR2 YFSETQ. The V end lost 3 bases, the J end lost 5 bases, and 14 bases lay between the germline ends. The CDR3 is CASSSSTGLETQYF. Here the CDR3 DNA reads TGCGCCAGCAGCTCCAGTACAGGTCTCGAGACCCAGTACTTC.

This clonotype was observed at least ten times. This chain links TRBV6-5 with TRBJ1-1, with D possibly matching TRBD1 (6 bases). In germline, CDR1 is MNHEY, CDR2 SVGAGI. The CDR3 length is 13 residues. Deletions cut 0 bases from V and 4 bases from J, with 6 bases between. The CDR3 nucleotides are TGTGCCAGCAGTTACTCAGGGGGCACTGAAGCTTTCTTT. This translates into CASSYSGGTEAFF.

This clonotype occurred many times. The V and J genes are TRBV4-3 and TRBJ2-2, with unresolved D. Germline CDR1 and CDR2: LGHNA and YSLEER. Between the trimmed V and J ends, which lost 1 base and 7 bases, there was a span of 7 bases. This CDR3 region has 13 residues. The CDR3 sequence is CASSQAGVGELFF. CDR3 DNA: TGCGCCAGCAGCCAAGCAGGAGTCGGGGAGCTGTTTTTT.

This clonotype was detected only a few times. This chain uses TRBV6-1 with TRBJ2-7, with D maybe TRBD1 (6 bases). Trimming stripped 6 bases from V and 0 bases from J, with 15 bases between. The CDR3 is made up of 15 amino acids. Germline V CDR1 and CDR2: MNHNS, SASEGT. The CDR3 loop is CASSSKTGLSYEQYF. The CDR3 nucleotides are TGTGCCAGCAGCTCCAAGACAGGACTCTCCTACGAGCAGTACTTC.

This clonotype has a count of ten or more. For the CDR3, the DNA is TGTGCCAGCAGCCCCACAGGGGGTGGCACTGAAGCTTTCTTT. This translates into CASSPTGGGTEAFF. The chain carries TRBV7-3 and TRBJ1-1; 8 nucleotides match TRBD1. V was pared by 5 bases and J by 4 bases, with 6 bases of the junction left unmatched. From germline, CDR1 is SGHTA and CDR2 FQGTGA. The CDR3 sequence is 14 residues long.

The chain joins TRBV9 to TRBJ2-7, with D possibly matching TRBD2 (7 bases). This CDR3 is 16 amino acids long. Germline CDR1 is SGDLS and CDR2 is YYNGEE. Trimming took 0 bases from V and 5 from J, leaving 18 bases between them. The CDR3 region is CASSVGPGAGEDEQYF. The CDR3 coding sequence is TGTGCCAGCAGCGTAGGCCCGGGGGCGGGGGAGGACGAGCAGTACTTC.

The chain links TRBV5-6 to TRBJ2-7; 8 bases align to TRBD1. There are 16 residues in the CDR3. Germline values: CDR1 SGHDT, CDR2 YYEEEE. J was trimmed by 4 bases and V by 4 bases; bases with no gene match: 13. CDR3 sequence: CASSPMDRDNLYEQYF. The CDR3 coding sequence is TGTGCCAGCAGCCCAATGGACAGGGATAATTTGTACGAGCAGTACTTC.